The 17 T cell receptor beta chains below were found in one sample sequenced in a study of radiation and T cells in renal cell carcinoma. Described time point: blood 2 weeks post-SBRT. Treatment in this sample: 15 Gy SBRT to primary tumor, nephrectomy 4 weeks later. Sequenced by immunoSEQ multiplex PCR; TCRdb stores in-frame clones only, minus some. The sample has 70,000 or so clones, 82% seen once. Specimen: blood, collected from a patient whose treatment included radiotherapy and nephrectomy. Receptors were obtained from a man aged 55 to 69 with renal cell carcinoma.

The gene calls are TRBV5-6 and TRBJ2-7; tentative D call: TRBD2 (5 bases). This CDR3 is built from 10 residues. Germline V lookup: CDR1 SGHDT, CDR2 YYEEEE. Trimming took 6 bases from V and 5 from J, leaving 6 bases between them. CDR3 sequence: CASTGDEQYF. In nucleotides, the CDR3 is TGTGCCAGCACCGGGGACGAGCAGTACTTC.

The chain combines TRBV7-9 with TRBJ2-1, with D tentatively TRBD2 (6 bases). From germline, CDR1 is SEHNR and CDR2 FQNEAQ (reference sequence). This CDR3 contains 17 residues. Trimming removed 7 bases at V and 3 bases at J, with 22 bases between. Written as DNA, the CDR3 is TGTGCCAGCATCCCCCCCCTAGCGAACCAAATCTACAATGAGCAGTTCTTC. It is translated as CASIPPLANQIYNEQFF. Full variable domain (rest looked up from reference TRBV7-9 and TRBJ2-1): DTGVSQNPRHKITKRGQNVTFRCDPISEHNRLYWYRQTLGQGPEFLTYFQNEAQLEKSRLLSDRFSAERPKGSFSTLEIQRTEQGDSAMYLCASIPPLANQIYNEQFFGPGTRLTVL.

V and J are TRBV4-2 and TRBJ2-2; TRBD2 matches at 11 bases. CDR3 length: 16 residues. CDR1 and CDR2 from the germline V gene are LGHNA and YNFKEQ. V lost 3 bases and J lost 5; bases outside the gene matches: 5. CDR3 amino acids: CASSQRGLAETGELFF. CDR3 in DNA: TGTGCCAGCAGCCAGAGGGGACTAGCGGAGACCGGGGAGCTGTTTTTT.

J is TRBJ2-3 and V is TRBV6-4; TRBD1 agrees at 7 bases. In germline, CDR1 is MRHNA, CDR2 SNTAGT. This CDR3 has 14 residues. V shed 7 bases and J 2 bases; nucleotides not matched to a gene: 6. CDR3 region: CASKGAVSTDTQYF. The CDR3 region has the DNA TGTGCCAGCAAGGGGGCGGTTTCCACAGATACGCAGTATTTT.

This sequence joins TRBV10-3 and TRBJ2-7; no clear D. Looked up from germline, CDR1 is ENHRY and CDR2 is SYGVKD. The CDR3 has 14 amino acids. V was trimmed by 7 bases and J by 5 bases, leaving 18 bases between them. DNA for the CDR3: TGTGCCATCATGCCCTCCCAGAATACCCACGAGCAGTACTTC. As protein: CAIMPSQNTHEQYF.

The genes are TRBV7-9 and TRBJ2-7; the D call may be TRBD1 or TRBD2 (5 bases each). The V end was cut by 4 bases, the J end by 6 bases, with 16 bases between. CDR1 SEHNR and CDR2 FQNEAQ come from the germline V gene (reference sequence). The CDR3 is made up of 14 amino acids. The CDR3 nucleotides read TGTGCCAGCAGCTACGGGACGTCTGCGGCCGAGCAGTACTTC. Amino acids: CASSYGTSAAEQYF. Filled out from reference TRBV7-9 and TRBJ2-7, the complete variable domain reads DTGVSQNPRHKITKRGQNVTFRCDPISEHNRLYWYRQTLGQGPEFLTYFQNEAQLEKSRLLSDRFSAERPKGSFSTLEIQRTEQGDSAMYLCASSYGTSAAEQYFGPGTRLTVT.

This clone was counted a single time. The V gene is TRBV21-1, the J gene TRBJ2-5; the table's D call TRBD2 went unverified against the DNA. TRBV21-1 has pseudogene status. The CDR3 extends over 17 amino acids. The DNA for the CDR3 is TGTGCCAGCAGCCCATCGAAGCGGGAGGGGGAAGAAGAGACCCAGTACTTC. This codes for CASSPSKREGEEETQYF.

The V and J genes are TRBV4-3 and TRBJ2-1, with TRBD2 identical over 8 bases. Germline V lookup: CDR1 LGHNA, CDR2 YSLEER. The CDR3 consists of 16 residues. With V trimmed by 5 bases and J by 5 bases, 11 bases remained unmatched. The CDR3 nucleotides are TGCGCCAGCAGCTCCACTAGCGGACCTGTCCACAATGAGCAGTTCTTC. It specifies CASSSTSGPVHNEQFF.

The CDR3 DNA reads TGTGCCAGCAGTGAAGGGAGTTACAATGAGCAGTTCTTC. Translation gives CASSEGSYNEQFF. The chain has TRBV2 and TRBJ2-1; D gene unclear. V was cut by 1 base and J by 4 bases, with 5 bases left in between. The CDR3 covers 13 residues. From germline, CDR1 is SNHLY and CDR2 FYNNEI.

The chain couples TRBV12-2 to TRBJ2-2; whether TRBD1, the table's D call, matches the DNA was not checked. TRBV12-2 is a pseudogene locus. CDR3 size: 15 residues. The CDR3 sequence is CASRSYKGHAEELFF. The CDR3 DNA reads TGTGCAAGTCGGTCGTATAAGGGACACGCCGAGGAGCTGTTTTTT.

The rearrangement joins TRBV2 to TRBJ2-6; TRBD2 agrees at 12 bases. Germline CDR1 SNHLY, CDR2 FYNNEI. Trimming at V came to 6 bases and at J to 0 bases, leaving 6 bases not matched to a gene. The CDR3 sequence is 18 residues long. The CDR3 protein is CASRAGLAGTSGANVLTF. For the CDR3, the DNA is TGTGCCAGCAGAGCAGGACTAGCGGGGACCTCTGGGGCCAACGTCCTGACTTTC.

The chain carries TRBV27 and TRBJ1-2; tentatively, D is TRBD1 (5 bases). Germline CDR1 MNHEY, CDR2 SMNVEV (reference sequence). The CDR3 length is 15 residues. The ends were cut back, 2 bases at V and 8 bases at J, with 18 bases in the middle. In DNA, the CDR3 is TGTGCCAGCAGTTTAGGGGACGCTGGGGGAGGCGGCTACACCTTC. Its protein is CASSLGDAGGGGYTF.

The rearrangement links TRBV9 to TRBJ2-3; 9 nucleotides align to TRBD2. The CDR3 is 15 residues long. CDR1 and CDR2 (germline): SGDLS, YYNGEE. After removal of 3 bases from V and 6 bases from J, the junction contained 8 bases not matched to a gene. The CDR3 loop reads CASSEASGEVDTQYF. In nucleotides, the CDR3 is TGTGCCAGCAGCGAAGCTAGCGGGGAGGTCGATACGCAGTATTTT.

The CDR3: CASSLRAGGSYNEQFF. The CDR3 region has the DNA TGTGCCAGCAGCTTGCGTGCGGGAGGGTCCTACAATGAGCAGTTCTTC. The chain is built from TRBV5-6 and TRBJ2-1, with TRBD2 matching over 9 bases. Germline V gene sequence: CDR1 SGHDT, CDR2 YYEEEE. V was clipped by 1 base and J by 1 base; unmatched bases: 3. The CDR3 is 16 residues long.

V usage is TRBV28 and J usage is TRBJ1-5, with a possible D match to TRBD1 (5 bases). Germline values: CDR1 MDHEN, CDR2 SYDVKM. The CDR3 runs to 17 residues. Trimming pared 3 bases from V and 3 bases from J, leaving 18 bases between. CDR3 DNA: TGTGCCAGCAGTTTGGGACTGATGGGACGGGACAATCAGCCCCAGCATTTT. Amino acids: CASSLGLMGRDNQPQHF.

This rearrangement joins TRBV5-1 to TRBJ2-1; 10 bases are shared with TRBD2. The CDR3 length is 15 residues. Germline V gene lookup returns CDR1 SGHRS and CDR2 YFSETQ. The trim removed 1 base at V and 9 bases at J, leaving 7 bases unmatched. Here the CDR3 reads CASSLNLAGVVEQFF. CDR3 coding DNA: TGCGCCAGCAGCTTGAATCTAGCGGGAGTGGTTGAGCAGTTCTTC.

The rearrangement uses TRBV7-9 and TRBJ2-7; TRBD1 might be the D (6 bases). V lost 0 bases and J 2 bases, leaving 11 bases between the germline ends. In germline, CDR1 is SEHNR, CDR2 FQNEAQ (reference sequence). The CDR3 loop spans 15 amino acids. The CDR3 DNA reads as TGTGCCAGCAGCTTAGCGTTGGCAGGGGCCTACGAGCAGTACTTC. The encoded protein is CASSLALAGAYEQYF.